This T cell receptor (beta chain) is drawn from a study of blood T cell repertoires in COVID-19. Study-level background: The samples span acute and convalescent COVID-19 from the United States, Italy and Spain.

The ends were cut back, 4 bases at V and 2 bases at J, with 14 bases in the middle. Germline V gene lookup returns CDR1 SGHNT and CDR2 YYREEE (reference sequence). CDR3 length: 15 amino acids. Here immunoSEQ multiplex PCR was the method, and the copy in TCRdb shows in-frame clones only, minus some. The table has hundreds of thousands of clones, approximately 85% seen once; the top ten hold 9.5% to 15%. This chain uses TRBV5-4 with TRBJ2-3; D not certain. The clonotype was recovered from a woman in her sixties with active or convalescent COVID-19. Sequencing used peripheral blood. The CDR3, as DNA: TGTGCCAGCAGCCCCGACACGAGTTACACAGATACGCAGTATTTT. Amino acid sequence: CASSPDTSYTDTQYF. Combining the CDR3 with reference TRBV5-4 and TRBJ2-3 gives the whole variable domain ETGVTQSPTHLIKTRGQQVTLRCSSQSGHNTVSWYQQALGQGPQFIFQYYREEENGRGNFPPRFSGLQFPNYSSELNVNALELDDSALYLCASSPDTSYTDTQYFGPGTRLTVL.